This T cell receptor (beta chain) is drawn from a study of T-cell memory formation after mild COVID-19. The CDR3 covers 15 residues. Looked up from germline, CDR1 is SGHTA and CDR2 is FQGNSA. Trimming shortened V by 5 bases and J by 4 bases, and 15 bases separated the two germline ends. TCRdb passed the 5' RACE reads through MiXCR, listing each CDR3 protein once. The sample has under 250,000 distinct CDR3 sequences; 10% are singletons. This clonotype was found a few times. This sequence joins TRBV7-2 and TRBJ2-4, with D possibly called TRBD1 or TRBD2 (5 bases each). Sequencing was done on a sample of PBMCs or a T cell subset sorted from them (not recorded which). The TCR originated in a young man who had mild COVID-19 (a few samples of this study predate the infection). Cell type and time point are not known. In DNA form, the CDR3 reads TGTGCCAGCAGCCCATACGGGACGGAGAAAAACATTCAGTACTTC. It translates to CASSPYGTEKNIQYF.